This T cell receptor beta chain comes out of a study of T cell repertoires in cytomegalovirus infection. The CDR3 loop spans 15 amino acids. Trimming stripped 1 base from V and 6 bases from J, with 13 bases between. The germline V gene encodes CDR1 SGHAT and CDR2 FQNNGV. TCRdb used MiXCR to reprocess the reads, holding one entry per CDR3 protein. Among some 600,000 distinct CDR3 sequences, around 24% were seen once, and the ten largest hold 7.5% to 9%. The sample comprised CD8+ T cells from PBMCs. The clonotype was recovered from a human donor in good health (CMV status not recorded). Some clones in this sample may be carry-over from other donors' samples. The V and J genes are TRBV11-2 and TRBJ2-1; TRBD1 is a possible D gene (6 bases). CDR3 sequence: CASSLVRDTFNEQFF. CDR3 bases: TGTGCCAGCAGCTTAGTAAGGGACACCTTCAATGAGCAGTTCTTC.